Shown below are 13 T cell receptor beta chains from a single sample sequenced in a study of blood T cells in healthy people across ages. Using a J-beta primer mix together with a sample-barcoded 5' primer, a second PCR was run for roughly 6 to 11 cycles. Each CDR3 protein is one row after TCRdb ran MiXCR on the 5' RACE reads. The table records about 1.8 million distinct CDR3 sequences, 49% of them present only once. The sample taken for sequencing was blood. These receptors all stem from a woman in her 40s in good health.

The chain links TRBV28 to TRBJ2-1; perhaps D is TRBD1 or TRBD2 (5 bases each). Trimming removed 5 bases from V and 5 bases from J, with 16 bases in between. This CDR3 has 15 residues. Germline CDR1 MDHEN, CDR2 SYDVKM. The CDR3 sequence is CASSTARDGNNEQFF. The CDR3 nucleotides read TGTGCCAGCAGTACCGCAAGGGACGGCAACAATGAGCAGTTCTTC. Full variable domain (remainder filled in from reference TRBV28 and TRBJ2-1): DVKVTQSSRYLVKRTGEKVFLECVQDMDHENMFWYRQDPGLGLRLIYFSYDVKMKEKGDIPEGYSVSREKKERFSLILESASTNQTSMYLCASSTARDGNNEQFFGPGTRLTVL.

This clonotype came up a few times. The V gene is TRBV9, the J gene TRBJ2-7; D unclear. The closer fit of TRBJ2-5 to the DNA end suggests the J call may be wrong. Germline CDR1 reads SGDLS; CDR2 reads YYNGEE. CDR3 size: 13 residues. The CDR3 bases are TGTGCCAGCAGCGGAGACCCTGGAGAGACCCAGTACTTC. It yields the protein CASSGDPGETQYF.

The chain couples TRBV28 to TRBJ2-3; D call uncertain. With 6 bases removed from V and 6 bases from J, the gap between germline ends came to 19 bases. Germline lookup yields CDR1 MDHEN and CDR2 SYDVKM. The CDR3 contains 15 residues. CDR3 in amino acids: CASRTTLVGRDTQYF. CDR3 nucleotide sequence: TGTGCCAGCAGGACAACCTTAGTGGGCAGGGATACGCAGTATTTT.

The sample holds a few counts of this clonotype. J is TRBJ2-1 and V is TRBV6-2 or TRBV6-3; 9 bases align to TRBD1. V lost 4 bases to trimming and J lost 5 bases; unmatched junction nucleotides: 15. The CDR3 is 18 amino acids. Germline V gene data show CDR1 as MNHEY and CDR2 as SVGEGT. DNA for the CDR3: TGTGCCAGCAGTTGGGCCTCCCTCCCGGGACAGGGCAACAATGAGCAGTTCTTC. Amino acid sequence: CASSWASLPGQGNNEQFF.

V is TRBV7-9 and J is TRBJ2-1, with TRBD1 as a possible D gene (6 bases). V lost 5 bases to trimming and J lost 7 bases, with 18 bases between them. Germline assignment: CDR1 SEHNR and CDR2 FQNEAQ (reference sequence). This CDR3 has 15 amino acids. CDR3 loop: CASSPIQGIGNEQFF. CDR3 nucleotide sequence: TGTGCCAGCAGCCCAATTCAGGGGATAGGGAATGAGCAGTTCTTC.

This clonotype has only a few counts. The chain recombines TRBV12-3 or TRBV12-4 with TRBJ1-5; 7 nucleotides align to TRBD1. With 5 bases clipped from V and 7 bases from J, the junction kept 8 bases outside the gene matches. The CDR3 is 14 residues long. CDR3 protein: CASSPDRISQPQHF. The CDR3 region has the DNA TGTGCCAGCAGTCCGGACAGGATTAGCCAGCCCCAGCATTTT.

This clonotype showed up just once. The V gene is TRBV20-1, the J gene TRBJ1-2; no clear D. CDR1 and CDR2 (germline): DFQATT, SNEGSKA (reference sequence). The V end was cut by 3 bases, the J end by 0 bases, with 11 bases between. The CDR3 has 14 residues. CDR3 coding DNA: TGCAGTGCTAGTGCGTGGGCAGCTAACTATGGCTACACCTTC. Translated: CSASAWAANYGYTF.

The chain has TRBV2 and TRBJ2-7, with 8 bases identical to TRBD1. The CDR3 covers 13 residues. Germline assignment: CDR1 SNHLY and CDR2 FYNNEI. V trimming: 5 bases; J trimming: 7 bases; junction bases outside the gene matches: 7. The CDR3, as DNA: TGTGCCAGCAGTAAGGGACAGGACAATGAGCAGTACTTC. Translation gives CASSKGQDNEQYF.

This clonotype was seen only a few times. The V call is TRBV7-2, the J call TRBJ1-2; D ambiguous. Trimming left V 4 bases short and J 6 bases short, with 12 bases between. In germline, CDR1 is SGHTA, CDR2 FQGNSA. CDR3 length: 13 amino acids. In DNA form, the CDR3 reads TGTGCCAGCAGCTCCGTTCCAAGGGATGGCTACACCTTC. It specifies CASSSVPRDGYTF.

A few counts support this clonotype. The chain recombines TRBV20-1 with TRBJ2-7; D possibly matches TRBD1 or TRBD2 (5 bases each). V gave up 2 bases and J gave up 0 bases, with 20 bases separating them. Germline values: CDR1 DFQATT, CDR2 SNEGSKA (reference sequence). This CDR3 has 17 amino acids. CDR3 sequence reads: CSARPGTVLGSSYEQYF. The CDR3 DNA follows: TGCAGTGCTAGACCAGGGACGGTACTAGGAAGCTCCTACGAGCAGTACTTC.

The rearrangement links TRBV27 to TRBJ2-3, with 7 bases lining up with TRBD2. From germline, CDR1 is MNHEY and CDR2 SMNVEV (reference sequence). Losses at the gene ends were 2 bases for V and 3 bases for J; bases not matched to a gene: 11. CDR3 size: 17 residues. The CDR3 DNA follows: TGTGCCAGCAGTTTACAGCGGGGCCCTCTTCCAACAGATACGCAGTATTTT. This translates into CASSLQRGPLPTDTQYF.

This chain joins TRBV3-1 and TRBJ2-3; 7 bases agree with TRBD1. CDR1 and CDR2 from the germline V gene are LGHDT and YNNKEL (reference sequence). CDR3 size: 16 residues. V lost 3 bases, J lost 4 bases, and 10 bases stayed unmatched. The CDR3 spells CASSHWDSQWADTQYF. CDR3 coding DNA: TGTGCCAGCAGCCACTGGGACAGCCAATGGGCAGATACGCAGTATTTT.

The rearrangement links TRBV20-1 to TRBJ1-2; 7 bases are a match to TRBD1. The J segment lost 0 bases and the V segment lost 4 bases, leaving 11 bases of the junction unmatched. The CDR3 contains 16 residues. Germline V CDR1 and CDR2: DFQATT, SNEGSKA (reference sequence). The CDR3 nucleotides are TGCAGTGCTACCAGTGGCAGGGGGAGATCTAACTATGGCTACACCTTC. Its protein product is CSATSGRGRSNYGYTF.